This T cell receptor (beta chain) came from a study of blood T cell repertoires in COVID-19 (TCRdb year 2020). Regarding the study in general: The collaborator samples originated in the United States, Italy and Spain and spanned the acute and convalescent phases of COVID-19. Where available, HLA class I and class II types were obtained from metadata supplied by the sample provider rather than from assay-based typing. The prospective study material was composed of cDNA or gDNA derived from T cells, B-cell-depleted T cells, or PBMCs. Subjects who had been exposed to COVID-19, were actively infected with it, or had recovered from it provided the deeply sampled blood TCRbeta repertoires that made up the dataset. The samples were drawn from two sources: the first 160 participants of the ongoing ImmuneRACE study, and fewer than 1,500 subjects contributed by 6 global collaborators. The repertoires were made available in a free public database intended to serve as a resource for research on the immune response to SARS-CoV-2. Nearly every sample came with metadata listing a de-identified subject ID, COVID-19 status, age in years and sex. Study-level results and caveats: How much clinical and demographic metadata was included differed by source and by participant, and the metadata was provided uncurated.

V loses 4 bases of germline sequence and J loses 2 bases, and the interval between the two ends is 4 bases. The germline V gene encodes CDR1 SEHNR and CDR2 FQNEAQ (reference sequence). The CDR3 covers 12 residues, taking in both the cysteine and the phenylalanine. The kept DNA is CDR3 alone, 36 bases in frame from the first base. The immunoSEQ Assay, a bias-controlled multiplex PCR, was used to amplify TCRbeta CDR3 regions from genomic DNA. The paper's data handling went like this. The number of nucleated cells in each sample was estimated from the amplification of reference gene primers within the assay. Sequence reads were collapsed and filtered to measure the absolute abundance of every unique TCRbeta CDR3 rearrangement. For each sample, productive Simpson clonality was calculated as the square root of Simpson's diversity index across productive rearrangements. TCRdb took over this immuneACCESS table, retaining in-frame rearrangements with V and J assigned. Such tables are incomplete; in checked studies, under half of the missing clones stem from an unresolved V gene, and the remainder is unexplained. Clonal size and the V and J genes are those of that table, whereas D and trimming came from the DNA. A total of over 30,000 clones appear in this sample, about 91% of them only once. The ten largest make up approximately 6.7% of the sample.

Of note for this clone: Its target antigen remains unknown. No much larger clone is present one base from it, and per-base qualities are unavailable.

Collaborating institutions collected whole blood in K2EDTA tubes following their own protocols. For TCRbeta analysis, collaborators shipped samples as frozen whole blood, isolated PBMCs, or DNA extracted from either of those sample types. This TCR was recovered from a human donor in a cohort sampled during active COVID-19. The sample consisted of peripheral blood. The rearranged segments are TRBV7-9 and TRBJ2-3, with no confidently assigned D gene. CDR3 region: CASSSLTDTQYF. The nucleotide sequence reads TGTGCCAGCAGCTCCCTCACAGATACGCAGTATTTT.